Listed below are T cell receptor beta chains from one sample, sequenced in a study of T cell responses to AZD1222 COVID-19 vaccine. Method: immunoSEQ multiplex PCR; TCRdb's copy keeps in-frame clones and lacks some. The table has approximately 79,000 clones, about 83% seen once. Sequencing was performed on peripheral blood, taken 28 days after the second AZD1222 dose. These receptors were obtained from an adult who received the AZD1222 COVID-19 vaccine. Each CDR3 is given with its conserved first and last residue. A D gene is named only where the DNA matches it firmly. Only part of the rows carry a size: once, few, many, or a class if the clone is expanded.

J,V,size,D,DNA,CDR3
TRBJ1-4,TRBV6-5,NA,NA,TGTGCCAGCAGTTACCGGACCGACACCAAAAAACTGTTTTTT,CASSYRTDTKKLFF
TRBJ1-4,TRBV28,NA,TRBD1,TGTGCCAGCAGTTTTGTGGGACAGTCTAATGAAAAACTGTTTTTT,CASSFVGQSNEKLFF
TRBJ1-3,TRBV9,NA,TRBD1,TGTGCCAGCAGCGTAGGGACAGGGGCCGTGGGAAACACCATATATTTT,CASSVGTGAVGNTIYF
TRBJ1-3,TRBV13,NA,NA,TGTGCCAGCAGCCCGGGCGGGGGTCAAGTGGGAAACACCATATATTTT,CASSPGGGQVGNTIYF
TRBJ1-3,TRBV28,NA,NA,TGTGCCAGCAGTTTAGGATCGGGGTCCTCTGGAAACACCATATATTTT,CASSLGSGSSGNTIYF
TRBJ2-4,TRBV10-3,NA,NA,TGTGCCACCTCCGGGGAGGTAGCCAAAAACATTCAGTACTTC,CATSGEVAKNIQYF
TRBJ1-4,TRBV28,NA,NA,TGTGCCAGCAGTTTATATTCGAGAGAGGACGAAAAACTGTTTTTT,CASSLYSREDEKLFF
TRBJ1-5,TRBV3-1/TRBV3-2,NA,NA,TGTGCCAGCAGCCAAGAGTTCAGCCCGGGCCAGCCCCAGCATTTT,CASSQEFSPGQPQHF
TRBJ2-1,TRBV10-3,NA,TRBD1,TGTGCCACCACGGGACAGGGCAACAATGAGCAGTTCTTC,CATTGQGNNEQFF
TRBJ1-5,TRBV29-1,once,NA,TGCAGCGTAGGCAACACCGCTCAGCCCCAGCATTTT,CSVGNTAQPQHF
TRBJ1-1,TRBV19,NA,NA,TGTGCCAGTAGTAAGGTAGGATGGGACACTGAAGCTTTCTTT,CASSKVGWDTEAFF
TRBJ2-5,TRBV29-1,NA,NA,TGCAGCGTCGAGCCTATGGGACATTCGTCTGAGACCCAGTACTTC,CSVEPMGHSSETQYF
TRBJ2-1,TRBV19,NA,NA,TGTGCCACCCGGGACCCGAAGTACAATGAGCAGTTCTTC,CATRDPKYNEQFF
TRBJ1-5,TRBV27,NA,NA,TGTGCCAGCGCGAGACAGAGTAGCAATCAGCCCCAGCATTTT,CASARQSSNQPQHF
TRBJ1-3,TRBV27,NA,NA,TGTGCCAGTAGAGGCCCGACAGCTCTATCTGGAAACACCATATATTTT,CASRGPTALSGNTIYF
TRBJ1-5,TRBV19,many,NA,TGTGCCAGTAGTATATTGGCAGGGTTCAATCAGCCCCAGCATTTT,CASSILAGFNQPQHF
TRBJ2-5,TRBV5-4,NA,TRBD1,TGTGCCAGCAGCTTGGTAGGGGGCGAGACCCAGTACTTC,CASSLVGGETQYF
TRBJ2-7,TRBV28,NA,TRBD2,TGTGCCAGCAGTTTACGCCTTGGGACTAGCGGAAACTACGAGCAGTACTTC,CASSLRLGTSGNYEQYF
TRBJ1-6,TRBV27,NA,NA,TGTGCCAGCAGTTCTTCCCAGAGACAGACGAACTATAATTCACCCCTCCACTTT,CASSSSQRQTNYNSPLHF
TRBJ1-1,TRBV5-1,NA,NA,TGCGCCAGCAGCTTAACGGGGGAAGCTTTCTTT,CASSLTGEAFF
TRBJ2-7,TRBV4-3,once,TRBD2,TGCGCCAGCAGCCAAGAATGGGGGACTATATTATCCTACGAGCAGTACTTC,CASSQEWGTILSYEQYF
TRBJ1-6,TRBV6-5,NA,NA,TGTGCCAGCAGTCGTTGGGCCGGGAGTTCACCCCTCCACTTT,CASSRWAGSSPLHF
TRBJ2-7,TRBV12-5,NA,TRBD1,TGTGCTAGTGGTTTGGTACGCAGGGGGTACGAGCAGTACTTC,CASGLVRRGYEQYF
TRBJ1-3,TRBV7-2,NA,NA,TGTGCCAGCAGCTTGAATCCAGGGCCAGGAAACACCATATATTTT,CASSLNPGPGNTIYF
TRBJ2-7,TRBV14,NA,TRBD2,TGTGCCAGCAGCCCCCTGGCGGGAGGTCCTTACGAGCAGTACTTC,CASSPLAGGPYEQYF
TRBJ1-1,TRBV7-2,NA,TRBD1,TGTGCCAGCAGCCGCCCCCGGGACAGTCTTTCCACTGAAGCTTTCTTT,CASSRPRDSLSTEAFF
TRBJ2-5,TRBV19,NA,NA,TGTGCCAGTAGATCAGAGGGAGTGGGTGAGACCCAGTACTTC,CASRSEGVGETQYF
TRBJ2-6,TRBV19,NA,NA,TGTGCCAGTAGTGCGATCTCTGGGGCCAACGTCCTGACTTTC,CASSAISGANVLTF
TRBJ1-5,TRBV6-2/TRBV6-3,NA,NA,TGTGCCAGCAGTTCTTCTTTACAGCCCCAGCATTTT,CASSSSLQPQHF
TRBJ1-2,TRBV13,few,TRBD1,TGTGCCAGCAGCTTAGGACCAAGGGACAGGGGGCGCGGTGGCTACACCTTC,CASSLGPRDRGRGGYTF
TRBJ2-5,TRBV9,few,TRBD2,TGTGCCAGCAGCGTTCTAGCGGGAGCAGGAAAAGAGACCCAGTACTTC,CASSVLAGAGKETQYF
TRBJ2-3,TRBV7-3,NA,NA,TGTGCCAGCAGCTTAATCCAGGAGAGGGCAGATACGCAGTATTTT,CASSLIQERADTQYF
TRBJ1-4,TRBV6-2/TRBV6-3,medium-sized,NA,TGTGCCAGCAGCAAGGGACCCGCCGGGAAAAGTGAAAAACTGTTTTTT,CASSKGPAGKSEKLFF
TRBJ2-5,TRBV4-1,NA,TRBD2,TGCGCCAGCAGCCAAGTTGGCGGGAGGGCGGAAGAGACCCAGTACTTC,CASSQVGGRAEETQYF
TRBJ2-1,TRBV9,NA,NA,TGTGCCAGCAGCGTCCCTCGAGAGGGACAAACTTCCTACAATGAGCAGTTCTTC,CASSVPREGQTSYNEQFF
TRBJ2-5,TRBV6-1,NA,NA,TGTGCCAGCAGTGAAATGAGGGAGACCCAGTACTTC,CASSEMRETQYF
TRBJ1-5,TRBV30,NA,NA,TGTGCCTGGAGCCCGGAAAGGGGTCAGCCCCAGCATTTT,CAWSPERGQPQHF
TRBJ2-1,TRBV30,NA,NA,TGTGCCTGGGCGCTAGCCGTTGAGCAGTTCTTC,CAWALAVEQFF
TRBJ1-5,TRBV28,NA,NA,TGTGCCAGCAGTTTACAGGCAGGGAGTACTCAGCCCCAGCATTTT,CASSLQAGSTQPQHF
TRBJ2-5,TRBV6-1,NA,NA,TGTGCCAGCAGTGAAAGTCCACGCCAAGAGACCCAGTACTTC,CASSESPRQETQYF
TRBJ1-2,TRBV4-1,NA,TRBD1,TGCGCCAGCAGCCCCCGGACAGGGGGCTCTGGCTACACCTTC,CASSPRTGGSGYTF
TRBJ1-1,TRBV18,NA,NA,TGTGCCAGCTCACCTTCGGGCTTCACTGAAGCTTTCTTT,CASSPSGFTEAFF
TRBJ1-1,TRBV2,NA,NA,TGTGCCAGCAGCCTAAACCCCCAGAACACTGAAGCTTTCTTT,CASSLNPQNTEAFF
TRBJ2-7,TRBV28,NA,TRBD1,TGTGCCAGCAGTCCCCAAAGGCCAGGGGGAGAGCAGTACTTC,CASSPQRPGGEQYF
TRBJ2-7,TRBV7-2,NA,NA,TGTGCCAGCAGCCGGCGTACTAGGGCGGATAACTACGAGCAGTACTTC,CASSRRTRADNYEQYF
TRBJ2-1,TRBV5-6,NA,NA,TGTGCCAGCAGCTTTGGGACGGGAAGCTCCTACAATGAGCAGTTCTTC,CASSFGTGSSYNEQFF
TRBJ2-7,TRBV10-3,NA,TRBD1,TGTGCCATAGGGACAGCCGTTGGGTACGAGCAGTACTTC,CAIGTAVGYEQYF
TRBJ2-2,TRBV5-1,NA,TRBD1,TGCGCCAGCAGCCCTTCAGGGGGTTCGGTCTCGAACACCGGGGAGCTGTTTTTT,CASSPSGGSVSNTGELFF
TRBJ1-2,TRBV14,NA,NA,TGTGCCAGCAGCCAAGGGGACATCTATGGCTACACCTTC,CASSQGDIYGYTF
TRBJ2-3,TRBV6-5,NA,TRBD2,TGTGCCAGCAGGGTAGCGGGAGCAGATACGCAGTATTTT,CASRVAGADTQYF
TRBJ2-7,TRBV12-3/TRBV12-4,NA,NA,TGTGCCAGCAGGAGCTCCTACGAGCAGTACTTC,CASRSSYEQYF